One sample yielded the 8 T cell receptor beta chains listed below, sequenced in a study of blood T cell repertoires in COVID-19 (TCRdb year 2020). Libraries were built with the immunoSEQ multiplex PCR assay. TCRdb's version of the immuneACCESS table is confined to in-frame rearrangements and falls short of the full clone set. An unresolved V gene accounts for under half of the shortfall where checked; the remainder is of unknown origin. The sample yields about 150,000 clones; about 88% were counted once. Of the sample, about 2.1% falls within the top ten clones. Sequences were obtained from peripheral blood. The receptors were gathered from a human donor in a cohort sampled during active COVID-19.

The chain joins TRBV19 to TRBJ2-1; 11 nucleotides match TRBD2. Per germline, CDR1 LNHDA and CDR2 SQIVND (reference sequence). This CDR3 region has 16 residues. Trimming at V came to 6 bases and at J to 4 bases, leaving 8 bases not matched to a gene. In DNA, the CDR3 is TGTGCCAGTAGCCTCCTAGCGGGGGGCGCATACAATGAGCAGTTCTTC. Encoded protein: CASSLLAGGAYNEQFF.

This chain connects TRBV15 to TRBJ2-7; D might be TRBD1 (5 bases). The CDR3 is 14 residues long. Germline assignment: CDR1 LNHNV and CDR2 YYDKDF (reference sequence). The V end was cut by 2 bases, the J end by 6 bases, with 14 bases between. CDR3 nucleotide sequence: TGTGCCACCAGCAGAAAGGGGCTAGTTTTCGAGCAGTACTTC. Translation gives CATSRKGLVFEQYF.

The chain joins TRBV5-1 to TRBJ2-1, with 7 bases identical to TRBD2. Germline V gene sequence: CDR1 SGHRS, CDR2 YFSETQ. The V gene end was trimmed by 6 bases and the J gene end by 6 bases; junction bases not matched to a gene: 6. CDR3 length: 13 amino acids. The CDR3 spells CASKGGPGNEQFF. Here the CDR3 DNA reads TGCGCCAGCAAGGGAGGGCCGGGCAATGAGCAGTTCTTC.

The chain is built from TRBV3-1 (or the pseudogene TRBV3-2) and TRBJ2-7, with 8 nucleotides matching TRBD2. This CDR3 region has 15 residues. The V segment lost 1 base and the J segment 2 bases; nucleotides outside the gene matches: 4. The germline V gene has CDR1 LGHDT and CDR2 YNNKEL (reference sequence). CDR3 sequence (DNA): TGTGCCAGCAGCCAAGGAGGAGCGGGAGCCTACGAGCAGTACTTC. Protein product: CASSQGGAGAYEQYF.

This chain links TRBV9 with TRBJ2-1, with 9 bases lining up with TRBD2. V lost 3 bases and J lost 2; bases outside the gene matches: 6. Germline CDR1 reads SGDLS; CDR2 reads YYNGEE. The CDR3 consists of 16 residues. CDR3 region: CASSARAGGTYNEQFF. The CDR3 DNA sequence: TGTGCCAGCAGCGCTAGAGCGGGGGGCACCTACAATGAGCAGTTCTTC.

This sequence joins TRBV28 and TRBJ2-7; D is unresolved. Trimming stripped 6 bases from V and 3 bases from J, with 12 bases between. Germline CDR1 reads MDHEN; CDR2 reads SYDVKM. The CDR3 totals 13 residues. Written as DNA, the CDR3 is TGTGCCAGCAGGCCTGCAGGCCTCTACGAGCAGTACTTC. This encodes CASRPAGLYEQYF.

The V and J genes are TRBV3-1 (or the pseudogene TRBV3-2) and TRBJ2-3; TRBD2 agrees at 7 bases. The CDR3 consists of 17 residues. V trimming: 0 bases; J trimming: 6 bases; junction bases outside the gene matches: 12. Germline V gene lookup returns CDR1 LGHDT and CDR2 YNNKEL (reference sequence). This CDR3 reads CASSQERGTRGVDTQYF. The CDR3 nucleotides are TGTGCCAGCAGCCAAGAACGAGGGACCCGGGGGGTGGATACGCAGTATTTT.

This clone was seen a single time. The rearrangement uses TRBV11-3 and TRBJ2-1, with unresolved D. The V and J ends lost 2 bases and 4 bases respectively, with 12 bases between them. CDR3 length equals 15 residues. The germline gives CDR1 SGHNT, CDR2 YENEEA. DNA for the CDR3: TGTGCCAGCAGCTTACAGGCAATCTCATACAATGAGCAGTTCTTC. This translates into CASSLQAISYNEQFF.